One and the same sample provided the 10 T cell receptor beta chains below, sequenced in a study of control samples from healthy donors and cancer patients. The repertoire was sequenced with immunoSEQ multiplex PCR; TCRdb's copy has only in-frame clones and lacks some. This table has tens of thousands of clones, roughly 89% appearing once. Material for sequencing was PBMCs. Receptors were obtained from a woman aged 60-75 years with head and neck cancer.

The chain has TRBV19 and TRBJ2-1, with a tentative D call TRBD2 (5 bases). CDR3 length: 13 residues. CDR1 is LNHDA, CDR2 SQIVND, per germline (reference sequence). V lost 7 bases and J lost 8, with 15 bases in between. CDR3 in amino acids: CASTRTGNDEQFF. As DNA, the CDR3 is TGTGCCAGTACCCGGACGGGGAATGATGAGCAGTTCTTC.

The sample holds one count of this clone. The genes are TRBV3-1 (or the pseudogene TRBV3-2) and TRBJ2-7, with TRBD2 identical over 10 bases. The ends lost 1 base at V and 6 bases at J; junction bases unmatched: 3. Germline lookup yields CDR1 LGHDT and CDR2 YNNKEL (reference sequence). The length of the CDR3 is 14 residues. The CDR3 nucleotides are TGTGCCAGCAGCCAAGGGCTAGCGGGAGCCGAGCAGTACTTC. This translates into CASSQGLAGAEQYF.

This chain uses TRBV28 with TRBJ1-4, with D hard to call. Looked up from germline, CDR1 is MDHEN and CDR2 is SYDVKM. This CDR3 comprises 14 residues. V lost 6 bases to trimming and J lost 8 bases, with 16 bases between them. The CDR3 is CASSAGRLREKLFF. The CDR3, as DNA: TGTGCCAGCAGCGCGGGCAGGTTAAGAGAAAAACTGTTTTTT.

This chain uses TRBV6-5 with TRBJ1-5; no firm D call. Germline loops: CDR1 MNHEY, CDR2 SVGAGI. The germline V and J ends were trimmed by 7 bases and 4 bases, with 11 bases remaining between them. CDR3 length: 13 amino acids. CDR3 DNA: TGTGCCAGCAAGGAGGGATTAAATCAGCCCCAGCATTTT. Translated, it gives CASKEGLNQPQHF.

The CDR3 spells CASSLGDSTDTQYF. The CDR3 bases are TGCGCCAGCAGCTTGGGCGACAGCACAGATACGCAGTATTTT. V gene TRBV5-1 combines with J gene TRBJ2-3, with D uncertain. The CDR3 contains 14 residues. Germline loops: CDR1 SGHRS, CDR2 YFSETQ. V lost 0 bases to trimming and J lost 0 bases, with 5 bases between them.

This sequence joins TRBV2 and TRBJ1-2; D is ambiguous. The germline V gene encodes CDR1 SNHLY and CDR2 FYNNEI. V gave up 7 bases and J gave up 0 bases, with 12 bases separating them. There are 14 residues in the CDR3. CDR3 in DNA: TGTGCCAGCAAGAGGGCACGAACTAACTATGGCTACACCTTC. Its translation is CASKRARTNYGYTF.

The chain is built from TRBV18 and TRBJ1-1; TRBD1 agrees at 7 bases. The CDR3 length is 12 residues. The germline gives CDR1 KGHSH, CDR2 LQKENI. The V segment lost 10 bases and the J segment 2 bases; nucleotides outside the gene matches: 4. The CDR3 bases are TGTGCCACGGGACAGTTTAACACTGAAGCTTTCTTT. Translated, it gives CATGQFNTEAFF.

The chain is built from TRBV29-1 and TRBJ2-2, with 8 bases that match TRBD1. Germline V gene data show CDR1 as SQVTM and CDR2 as ANQGSEA. Losses at the gene ends were 5 bases for V and 6 bases for J; bases not matched to a gene: 5. The CDR3 loop spans 13 amino acids. The CDR3 protein is CSVTRTGSGELFF. The CDR3 DNA reads as TGCAGCGTTACCCGGACAGGGTCCGGGGAGCTGTTTTTT.

The V gene is TRBV7-2, the J gene TRBJ2-7; the D gene is possibly TRBD2 (5 bases). Trimming took 1 base from V and 3 from J, leaving 22 bases between them. This CDR3 spans 18 amino acids. The germline gives CDR1 SGHTA, CDR2 FQGNSA. CDR3 protein: CASSLVVGERRNNYEQYF. The CDR3 DNA reads TGTGCCAGCAGCTTAGTCGTAGGTGAGCGGCGAAACAACTACGAGCAGTACTTC.

This chain connects TRBV4-2 to TRBJ2-3; D is possibly TRBD2 (5 bases). V lost 0 bases and J lost 3, with 16 bases in between. The CDR3 contains 17 residues. CDR1 is LGHNA, CDR2 YNFKEQ, per germline. CDR3 sequence: CASSQEGSVRATDTQYF. CDR3 DNA sequence: TGTGCCAGCAGCCAAGAGGGGAGCGTTAGGGCAACAGATACGCAGTATTTT.